The sequence of this TCR beta chain was determined in a study of blood T cells in healthy people across ages (dated by TCRdb to between 2014 and 2017). For the wider study: In model experiments, template switching captured roughly one uniquely barcoded TCR beta cDNA molecule for every two T cells. For two donors (one aged 18 to 30 and one aged 80 or older), the study analyzed two additional independent replicas of 1 million unique cDNA reads from the same blood draw. The study measured age-related changes in TCR beta repertoire diversity using deep sequencing normalized with unique cDNA molecular identifiers. To avoid experimental bias, donors of different ages were randomly spread across the sequencing lanes. The donors were split into four age groups: young (average approximately 16 years), middle-aged (nearly 40), aged (more than 60) and long-lived (under 85).

The library came from 5' RACE. TCRdb lists the instrument as Illumina HiSeq 2500. A second PCR of roughly 6 to 12 cycles was performed with a sample-barcoded 5' primer and a J-beta primer mix. Each TCR beta cDNA molecule received a unique molecular identifier from a template-switch 5' adaptor carrying 12 random nucleotides. At least 2.5 million CDR3-containing paired-end reads were obtained from each sample. First-strand cDNA was synthesized from all RNA with the Mint cDNA synthesis kit, primed by a TRBC-specific oligonucleotide. Following uracil-DNA glycosylase treatment, all cDNA underwent a first 18-cycle PCR with the universal primers M1SS and BC2_uni_R. Under the source paper's analysis protocol: Normalization of each sample was performed by random selection of 1 million high-quality reads, each carrying a distinct molecular identifier. Reads with shared molecular identifiers were discarded instead of being binned into consensus sequences. MiTCR, set to a Q25 quality threshold and the strictest error-elimination algorithm, was used for CDR3 identification, clonotype clustering and error correction. A nonparametric unseen species model with Euler transformation was used to estimate a lower bound on total TCR beta diversity. Using fastp at Q25 and MiXCR, TCRdb reprocessed the public reads and kept productive beta chains. Each CDR3 protein gets just one entry, which takes the most common genes and DNA from the rows behind it. It is TCRdb's table, rather than the study itself, that gives the V and J calls and clone size. Within this sample are hundreds of thousands of distinct CDR3 sequences, with under 30% of them counted one time only. The ten largest clonotypes hold 17% of the sample.

The CDR3 measures 16 amino acids from cysteine to phenylalanine. This entry keeps only the CDR3 DNA: 48 bases, framed from base 1. In the germline V gene, CDR1 corresponds to SGHRS and CDR2 to YFSETQ. Note on this clonotype: The antigen it binds to is not known. This sequence may be a read error, since a much larger clone differs from it by one base.

What the work shows at the level of the full study, not this receptor alone: Bulk unsorted PBMC profiling prevented conclusive comparison of naive and antigen-experienced compartments. Total diversity estimates from one million sequenced T cells were considered lower bounds and underestimates. Compared with the aged group, more naive CD4+ T cells, fewer expanded clones and increased TCR diversity were shown by the long-lived group, suggesting age selection. Because donor CMV infection status was unknown, age-related changes in expanded clonotypes were potentially confounded. As age increased, observed TCR beta diversity per million T cells dropped in a roughly linear way, and a significant reduction was already evident by age approximately 40. There was a strong correlation between observed TCR beta diversity and the percentage of naive T cells measured by flow cytometry.

The donors were roughly 38 Caucasian individuals from Russia, aged 6 to 90 years, who were systemically healthy. Each donor gave about 11 milliliters of peripheral blood, drawn into EDTA-treated Vacutainer tubes. Ficoll-Paque density-gradient centrifugation was used to isolate PBMCs, with at least 7 million per sample. Total RNA was extracted from PBMCs with Trizol reagent, with at least 5 micrograms obtained per sample. The percentages of naive CD45RAhigh/CD27high T cells were determined by flow cytometry on a PBMC aliquot from every donor. The sample comprised blood. The chain joins TRBV5-1 to TRBJ1-1; no D segment can be confidently identified. The sequence derives from a woman older than 75 in good health. The CDR3 in this case is CTSSLGLQFMNTEAFF. The nucleotides are TGCACCAGCAGCTTGGGTCTACAGTTTATGAACACTGAAGCTTTCTTT.